The rows below give T cell receptor beta chains drawn from one sample of a study of OX40 agonist ivuxolimab in advanced cancers. Sequencing was performed with immunoSEQ multiplex PCR; in TCRdb, only in-frame clones are kept and a portion is missing. The table records over 85,000 clones, 86% of them present only once. The sample was CD4+ or CD8+ T cells sorted from blood, taken in a trial of the OX40 agonist ivuxolimab. These receptors originate from an adult with an advanced solid tumor such as melanoma, head and neck, liver or kidney cancer. CDR3s include the opening cysteine and the closing phenylalanine or tryptophan.

TRBV7-3	TRBJ2-6	CASSFLGAGANVLTF
TRBV9	TRBJ1-2	CASSIRVEGGYTF
TRBV30	TRBJ2-3	CAWSVLDLGARGTQYF
TRBV21-1	TRBJ2-7	CASSNKLTIAYEQYF
TRBV5-8	TRBJ2-5	CASSLLGQGKETQYF
TRBV20-1	TRBJ1-1	CTTSRGTEAFF
TRBV2	TRBJ1-5	CASSDSRGGRNQPQHF
TRBV10-3	TRBJ1-6	CAIRPGGSGSPLHF
TRBV4-1	TRBJ2-5	CASSRRDGQETQYF
TRBV11-2	TRBJ2-7	CASSSLAGGSYEQYF
TRBV7-2	TRBJ1-5	CASSLGITGGDQPQHF